This T cell receptor beta chain was retrieved from a study of vaccination effects on CD4 cells after COVID-19. At the level of the study: A couple of convalescent patients gave samples 16 days and one week before vaccination. Every well got over 1.5 million PBMC, which were grown with about 10 IU/ml IL-2 and about 9.2 ug/ml peptides.

Clones were sequenced by immunoSEQ multiplex PCR, and TCRdb holds only the in-frame ones, with some missing. The sample lists approximately 46,000 clones, roughly 72% occurring once. Concerning this clone: Its antigen is currently unknown.

It was after nine to ten days of culture that CD4+ T cells were isolated. The material sequenced was CD4+ T cells from PBMCs cultured without peptide, taken before COVID-19 vaccination. The clonotype originates from a human donor who had a prior SARS-CoV-2 infection.

The CDR3: CASSLALEYGEQYF. The CDR3 nucleotides are TGTGCCAGCAGCTTAGCGCTAGAGTACGGCGAGCAGTACTTC. The rearrangement joins TRBV7-2 to TRBJ2-7; D is unresolved. The CDR3 is 14 residues long. The germline V gene encodes CDR1 SGHTA and CDR2 FQGNSA. V shed 0 bases and J shed 6 bases, with 12 bases lying between them.